This note documents a single T cell receptor (beta chain) sequence. Produced via immunoSEQ multiplex PCR; TCRdb's table is partial and in-frame only. The sample carries about 350,000 clones, 87% recorded once. This record belongs to a study of blood T cell repertoires in COVID-19. Study-wide context: Some COVID-19 samples were acute and others convalescent; all came from the United States, Italy and Spain.

Trimming cost V 4 bases and J 5 bases; bases outside gene matches: 16. Germline V gene sequence: CDR1 ENHRY, CDR2 SYGVKD. The CDR3 loop spans 17 amino acids. The chain couples TRBV10-3 to TRBJ2-7, with 8 bases aligning to TRBD2. This clonotype was obtained from a woman aged 50 to 60 with COVID-19, enrolled during active disease. Sequencing used peripheral blood. CDR3 DNA sequence: TGTGCCATCAGTGGATCAGGCAGGGTAGCGGGATTCCACGAGCAGTACTTC. Amino acid sequence: CAISGSGRVAGFHEQYF.